This TCR beta chain derives from a study of OX40 agonist ivuxolimab in advanced cancers. About the investigation overall: Ivuxolimab was a fully human IgG2 agonistic monoclonal antibody targeting the costimulatory receptor OX40 (CD134). Intravenous ivuxolimab was administered to patients every 2 weeks at six dose levels: 0.01, 0.1, 0.3, 1.5, 3 and 10 mg/kg. Patients were allowed to have had prior anti-PD-1, anti-PD-L1 or anti-CTLA-4 therapy, and 40% of the dose-escalation patients had been treated with checkpoint inhibitors. Of the approximately 50 dose-escalation patients, hepatocellular carcinoma was present in about 20, melanoma in approximately 15, renal cell carcinoma in 9 and head and neck cancer in 9. Peripheral TCRbeta sequencing aimed to test whether ivuxolimab altered TCR sequence diversity and caused clonal T-cell expansion. The monotherapy dose-escalation portion (N of about 47 patients) of the phase I ivuxolimab trial is reported in the paper. Partial responses occurred in three dose-escalation patients: two with cutaneous melanoma and one with hepatocellular carcinoma. In the dose-escalation cohort, roughly 80% of patients were male, and the mean age was approximately 55 years, with a range of about 20 to 90. The paper's findings and limits, for the study overall: At doses of 0.1 to 3.0 mg/kg, clonal expansion of both CD4+ and CD8+ T cells in blood was seen between baseline and week 6. Which antigens the clonally expanded peripheral T cells were specific for was not determined. In the 0.1-3.0 mg/kg groups, partial responders were among the patients with the lowest normalized peripheral clonal expansion, particularly in CD8+ T cells. Low levels of normalized T-cell clonal expansion were also shown by some nonresponding patients. After ivuxolimab, more expanded clones were found on average in CD8+ T cells than in CD4+ T cells.

For sequencing of the TCRbeta CDR3 region, genomic DNA was extracted from the sorted cells. The immunoSEQ Assay was used for sequencing of TCRbeta CDR3 regions. TCRdb's version of the immuneACCESS table is confined to in-frame rearrangements and falls short of the full clone set. An unresolved V gene accounts for under half of the shortfall where checked; the remainder is of unknown origin. For this sample there are tens of thousands of clones; approximately 92% appear just once. The ten largest make up approximately 9.3% of the sample. The trial excluded patients who had a history of autoimmune disease or who were on systemic immunosuppression. Peripheral blood for TCR sequencing was drawn from every dose cohort at baseline, at cycle 4 day 1 and at cycle 7 day 1. The samples were taken from a phase I, first-in-human, multicenter, open-label dose-escalation trial of ivuxolimab. Adults with locally advanced or metastatic melanoma, renal cell carcinoma, hepatocellular carcinoma or head and neck squamous cell carcinoma were enrolled in the trial. Before TCR sequencing, CD4+ T cells and CD8+ T cells were sorted from peripheral blood as separate populations.

Regarding this clone: The antigen it binds to is not known. No base quality values were provided; no much bigger clone lies one nucleotide off.

The germline V gene encodes CDR1 SGHTS and CDR2 YDEGEE. The CDR3 measures 14 amino acids from cysteine to phenylalanine. CDR3 DNA is the only sequence kept; it has 42 bases, read in frame from the first base. V was cut back by 4 bases and J by 2 bases, leaving a gap of 13 bases between them. Recombination connected TRBV5-8 to TRBJ2-7; the D gene is possibly TRBD2, with 5 bases matching. The sequencing used CD4+ or CD8+ T cells sorted from blood, collected in a trial of the OX40 agonist ivuxolimab. The TCR sequence derives from an adult with an advanced solid tumor such as melanoma, head and neck, liver or kidney cancer. DNA sequence: TGTGCCAGCAGCGCCGGGGTAGAAGCCTACGAGCAGTACTTC. Protein translation: CASSAGVEAYEQYF.